The 30 T cell receptor beta chains reported below all come from one sample, sequenced in a study of cytomegalovirus exposure and HLA in healthy donors. PCR involved 60 Vbeta and 13 Jbeta primers. Method: immunoSEQ multiplex PCR; TCRdb's copy keeps in-frame clones and lacks some. The sample lists around 200,000 clones, roughly 84% occurring once. Sample: PBMCs. All receptors derive from a man aged 45-65 years in good health and CMV-seronegative.

The chain is built from TRBV7-8 and TRBJ1-1; D is uncertain. This CDR3 contains 12 residues. Germline V gene sequence: CDR1 SGHVS, CDR2 FQNEAQ. Trimming shortened V by 3 bases and J by 2 bases, and 4 bases separated the two germline ends. CDR3: CASSFINTEAFF. CDR3 DNA sequence: TGTGCCAGCAGCTTCATTAACACTGAAGCTTTCTTT.

This clone was recorded once. The chain joins TRBV27 to TRBJ2-7, with 9 bases matching TRBD1. This CDR3 spans 15 amino acids. V shed 7 bases and J 3 bases; nucleotides not matched to a gene: 10. Germline CDR1 MNHEY, CDR2 SMNVEV (reference sequence). The CDR3 here is CASISGTGTYYEQYF. The CDR3 bases are TGTGCCAGCATTTCCGGGACAGGGACTTACTACGAGCAGTACTTC.

V usage is TRBV5-6 and J usage is TRBJ2-7, with a weak D call TRBD2 (6 bases). This CDR3 is built from 13 residues. Germline CDR1 is SGHDT and CDR2 is YYEEEE. The V gene lost 3 bases and the J gene lost 1 base, with 8 bases spanning the gap. The CDR3 is CASSWAGSYEQYF. Written as DNA, the CDR3 is TGTGCCAGCAGCTGGGCGGGGTCCTACGAGCAGTACTTC.

This chain connects TRBV19 to TRBJ2-7; 9 bases are a match to TRBD2. Germline V gives CDR1 LNHDA, CDR2 SQIVND (reference sequence). The J segment lost 5 bases and the V segment lost 7 bases, leaving 9 bases of the junction unmatched. The CDR3 is 14 residues long. The CDR3 nucleotides read TGTGCCAGTACCGATGGCGGGAGGGTCCACGAGCAGTACTTC. It specifies CASTDGGRVHEQYF.

This chain connects TRBV5-1 to TRBJ2-7; maybe TRBD1 (6 bases). The V gene lost 2 bases and the J gene lost 6 bases, with 9 bases spanning the gap. Germline lookup yields CDR1 SGHRS and CDR2 YFSETQ. The CDR3 runs 12 residues. In DNA, the CDR3 is TGCGCCAGCAGCTTACAGGGATCCGAGCAGTACTTC. Amino acids: CASSLQGSEQYF.

The chain uses TRBV2 and TRBJ1-5, with D possibly matching TRBD1 (5 bases). Per germline, CDR1 SNHLY and CDR2 FYNNEI. The V end was cut by 6 bases, the J end by 5 bases, with 14 bases between. The CDR3 is 14 amino acids. The CDR3 region is CASSLRDSDQPQHF. Written as DNA, the CDR3 is TGTGCCAGCAGCCTCCGGGACTCCGATCAGCCCCAGCATTTT.

V is TRBV29-1 and J is TRBJ2-1; possibly TRBD1 for D (6 bases). CDR3 length equals 11 residues. V lost 7 bases to trimming and J lost 7 bases, with 11 bases between them. In germline, CDR1 is SQVTM, CDR2 ANQGSEA. Here the CDR3 DNA reads TGCAGCGGATTCAGGGGTAATGAGCAGTTCTTC. This sequence encodes CSGFRGNEQFF.

The V and J genes are TRBV6-1 and TRBJ2-1, with TRBD1 matching 8 bases. The V segment lost 2 bases and the J segment 2 bases; nucleotides outside the gene matches: 5. CDR3 size: 16 residues. From germline, CDR1 is MNHNS and CDR2 SASEGT. The CDR3 protein is CASSEIQGAPYNEQFF. As DNA, the CDR3 is TGTGCCAGCAGTGAAATTCAGGGGGCCCCCTACAATGAGCAGTTCTTC.

A few counts support this clone. This rearrangement joins TRBV6-5 to TRBJ2-7, with TRBD2 identical over 9 bases. The CDR3 has 15 amino acids. Germline V CDR1 and CDR2: MNHEY, SVGAGI. V was clipped by 2 bases and J by 7 bases; unmatched bases: 9. In nucleotides, the CDR3 is TGTGCCAGCAGTTACACTTTCGCGGGAGGGTCTGAGCAGTACTTC. Translation gives CASSYTFAGGSEQYF.

V gene TRBV30 combines with J gene TRBJ1-4, with a possible D match to TRBD1 (5 bases). The CDR3 has 15 residues. The V gene lost 0 bases and the J gene lost 4 bases, with 12 bases spanning the gap. Looked up from germline, CDR1 is GTSNPN and CDR2 is SVGIG (reference sequence). The CDR3 sequence is CAWSVKGLSNEKLFF. The DNA for the CDR3 is TGTGCCTGGAGTGTAAAGGGGCTTAGTAATGAAAAACTGTTTTTT.

The J gene is TRBJ1-5, the V gene TRBV6-1; D is undetermined. Trimming took off 4 bases at V and 4 bases at J, with 8 bases between the two ends. This CDR3 spans 13 amino acids. Germline V gene sequence: CDR1 MNHNS, CDR2 SASEGT. The CDR3 loop is CASSVEGNQPQHF. The CDR3 DNA follows: TGTGCCAGCAGTGTCGAGGGAAATCAGCCCCAGCATTTT.

The V and J genes are TRBV7-2 and TRBJ2-7; 7 bases map to TRBD2. The CDR3 extends over 17 amino acids. J gave up 0 bases and V 4 bases, and 12 bases lay outside the gene matches. Per the germline V gene, CDR1 is SGHTA and CDR2 is FQGNSA. The CDR3 sequence is CASSSAFRRESSYEQYF. CDR3 DNA: TGTGCCAGCAGCTCCGCTTTTCGGCGGGAGTCCTCCTACGAGCAGTACTTC.

Turning to this clone: Other DNA sequences from this sample encode an identical CDR3 as well. The V and J genes are TRBV19 and TRBJ2-7; D ambiguous. V was cut by 3 bases and J by 1 base, with 7 bases left in between. The CDR3 totals 13 residues. The germline V gene encodes CDR1 LNHDA and CDR2 SQIVND (reference sequence). CDR3 DNA: TGTGCCAGTAGTATCCCAGGATCCTACGAGCAGTACTTC. It translates to CASSIPGSYEQYF.

The genes are TRBV6-5 and TRBJ1-2; D ambiguous. Trimming took 0 bases from V and 6 from J, leaving 8 bases between them. The germline V gene encodes CDR1 MNHEY and CDR2 SVGAGI. The CDR3 spans 13 residues. The CDR3 nucleotides are TGTGCCAGCAGTTACTCGGGGAGCAATGGCTACACCTTC. It is translated as CASSYSGSNGYTF.

The rearrangement links TRBV2 to TRBJ2-2; TRBD1 agrees at 9 bases. Trimming took 8 bases from V and 0 from J; bases not matched to a gene: 7. There are 16 residues in the CDR3. Germline V gene lookup returns CDR1 SNHLY and CDR2 FYNNEI. The CDR3 spells CASREWTGANTGELFF. CDR3 DNA sequence: TGTGCCAGCCGAGAATGGACAGGGGCGAACACCGGGGAGCTGTTTTTT.

V and J are TRBV7-3 and TRBJ2-5; tentative D call: TRBD2 (6 bases). The CDR3 totals 13 residues. From germline, CDR1 is SGHTA and CDR2 FQGTGA. The V end lost 3 bases, the J end lost 4 bases, and 9 bases lay between the germline ends. CDR3 in amino acids: CASSFTSRETQYF. CDR3 coding DNA: TGTGCCAGCAGCTTCACTAGCCGAGAGACCCAGTACTTC.

The genes are TRBV6-6 and TRBJ2-1; D possibly corresponds to TRBD1 (6 bases). CDR3 length: 15 amino acids. V was cut by 4 bases and J by 0 bases, with 10 bases left in between. Germline loops: CDR1 MNHNY, CDR2 SVGAGI (reference sequence). The CDR3 sequence: CASSSQGPSYNEQFF. CDR3 bases: TGTGCCAGCAGTTCGCAGGGGCCCTCCTACAATGAGCAGTTCTTC.

The chain carries TRBV11-2 and TRBJ2-7; 8 nucleotides agree with TRBD2. V lost 3 bases and J lost 7; bases outside the gene matches: 8. The CDR3 is 14 residues long. Germline values: CDR1 SGHAT, CDR2 FQNNGV. The CDR3 sequence: CASSFSVAGSEQYF. The CDR3, as DNA: TGTGCCAGCAGCTTTTCGGTAGCGGGGTCAGAGCAGTACTTC.

The chain carries TRBV5-1 and TRBJ2-1, with D possibly matching TRBD1 (7 bases). The germline V gene has CDR1 SGHRS and CDR2 YFSETQ. The CDR3 is 15 residues long. V was pared by 1 base and J by 9 bases, with 17 bases between. The CDR3 region is CASSLSQGRIVEQFF. CDR3 in DNA: TGCGCCAGCAGCTTGTCACAGGGGAGGATCGTTGAGCAGTTCTTC.

The chain joins TRBV6-5 to TRBJ2-1, with TRBD2 as a possible D gene (5 bases). Trimming took off 6 bases at V and 8 bases at J, with 8 bases between the two ends. The germline CDR1 and CDR2 sequences are MNHEY and SVGAGI. The CDR3 is 11 residues long. The CDR3 sequence is CASRSADEQFF. The CDR3 DNA sequence: TGTGCCAGCAGGTCAGCGGATGAGCAGTTCTTC.

This chain joins TRBV28 and TRBJ2-7, with 7 bases aligning to TRBD1. There are 13 residues in the CDR3. With 5 bases clipped from V and 6 bases from J, the junction kept 7 bases outside the gene matches. Looked up from germline, CDR1 is MDHEN and CDR2 is SYDVKM. The CDR3 sequence is CASSPDRVGEQYF. The DNA for the CDR3 is TGTGCCAGCAGTCCAGACAGGGTTGGCGAGCAGTACTTC.

V usage is TRBV6-4 and J usage is TRBJ2-3, with a tentative D call TRBD2 (6 bases). Trimming removed 3 bases from V and 6 bases from J, with 16 bases in between. Germline loops: CDR1 MRHNA, CDR2 SNTAGT. The CDR3 length is 15 residues. CDR3 sequence reads: CASSDLPGLPDTQYF. The CDR3 coding sequence is TGTGCCAGCAGTGATCTCCCGGGACTCCCCGATACGCAGTATTTT.

This clone was detected a few times. The junction differs from germline at one of its ends, possibly a read error. This chain joins TRBV7-6 and TRBJ2-4; a possible D gene is TRBD2 (6 bases). Germline assignment: CDR1 SGHVS and CDR2 FNYEAQ. CDR3 length: 14 residues. CDR3 sequence reads: CASSNRDSQNSQYF. CDR3 DNA: TGTGCCAGCAGCAATCGGGACTCACAAAACAGTCAGTACTTC.

The chain employs TRBV9 and TRBJ2-1; 7 nucleotides match TRBD2. Germline trimming cut 4 bases from V and 5 bases from J; bases unmatched to any gene: 9. Per germline, CDR1 SGDLS and CDR2 YYNGEE. This CDR3 spans 15 amino acids. The CDR3 loop is CASSTTTGGNNEQFF. CDR3 DNA sequence: TGTGCCAGCAGCACAACGACGGGGGGTAACAATGAGCAGTTCTTC.

This rearrangement joins TRBV14 to TRBJ2-2; 9 bases match TRBD2. This CDR3 contains 15 residues. Looked up from germline, CDR1 is SGHDN and CDR2 is FVKESK. V dropped 6 bases and J dropped 5; count of bases not matched to a gene: 7. CDR3 sequence reads: CASRLSGRGTGELFF. CDR3 nucleotide sequence: TGTGCCAGCAGACTTAGCGGGAGAGGGACCGGGGAGCTGTTTTTT.

The chain joins TRBV4-1 to TRBJ2-1, with TRBD2 matching over 8 bases. The V gene end was trimmed by 1 base and the J gene end by 8 bases; junction bases not matched to a gene: 10. Germline V gene sequence: CDR1 MGHRA, CDR2 YSYEKL. The CDR3 length is 16 residues. CDR3 loop: CASSQVGSGSSYEQFF. In DNA, the CDR3 is TGCGCCAGCAGCCAAGTCGGGAGCGGGAGTAGCTATGAGCAGTTCTTC.

Only a few counts were recorded for this clone. The chain uses TRBV27 and TRBJ1-5; 10 bases fit TRBD1. CDR3 length: 14 residues. The germline V gene encodes CDR1 MNHEY and CDR2 SMNVEV (reference sequence). After removal of 3 bases from V and 5 bases from J, the junction contained 1 base not matched to a gene. The CDR3 here is CASSLGQGYQPQHF. CDR3 coding DNA: TGTGCCAGCAGTTTGGGACAGGGGTATCAGCCCCAGCATTTT.

The chain recombines TRBV29-1 with TRBJ2-1; TRBD1 is a possible D gene (5 bases). Per germline, CDR1 SQVTM and CDR2 ANQGSEA. This CDR3 spans 14 amino acids. V lost 3 bases, J lost 5 bases, and 14 bases lay in between. The CDR3 reads CSVDRAASDNEQFF. CDR3 coding DNA: TGCAGCGTTGACAGGGCCGCATCGGACAATGAGCAGTTCTTC.

The J gene is TRBJ2-1, the V gene TRBV2, with TRBD1 as a possible D gene (6 bases). Per the germline V gene, CDR1 is SNHLY and CDR2 is FYNNEI. V was cut by 1 base and J by 7 bases, with 11 bases left in between. The CDR3 length is 14 residues. Here the CDR3 reads CASSEGYRANEQFF. As DNA, the CDR3 is TGTGCCAGCAGTGAAGGGTACAGGGCGAATGAGCAGTTCTTC.

The chain couples TRBV28 to TRBJ2-1; maybe TRBD2 (5 bases). V dropped 7 bases and J dropped 6 bases, with 10 bases sitting between them. CDR1 and CDR2 (germline): MDHEN, SYDVKM. The CDR3 loop spans 12 amino acids. The CDR3 DNA follows: TGTGCCAGCACCTACCGGGGCAATGAGCAGTTCTTC. Translation gives CASTYRGNEQFF.